A selection of T cell receptor beta chains follows, all from one sample in a study of T cells expressing NK-cell markers. No DNA is given; TCRdb re-called the 5' RACE reads and lists each CDR3 protein once. In all, the sample yields more than 400,000 distinct CDR3 sequences. Sequencing was performed on blood T cells: a sorted CD56 or NKG2C T cell subset, CD4+ or CD8+ T cells, or bulk PBMC T cells (not recorded which). These receptor sequences come from a woman aged 18 to 75 in good health. The CDR3 runs from the conserved cysteine through the conserved F or W.

>15|TRBV20-1|TRBJ1-5
CSARDSRRHNQPQHF
>18|TRBV27|TRBJ1-2
CASSSADRDRTPNYGYTF
>16|TRBV20-1|TRBJ2-7
CSARDLGGGLLYEQYF
>14|TRBV10-3|TRBJ1-4
CATLDRGGNEKLFF
>15|TRBV4-3|TRBJ1-6
CASSRRREVNSPLHF
>15|TRBV20-1|TRBJ1-4
CSADGTGQGSEKLFF
>16|TRBV6-2/TRBV6-3|TRBJ2-1
CASSDPTGGAYNEQFF
>15|TRBV12-3/TRBV12-4|TRBJ2-3
CASSFSSLGTDTQYF
>16|TRBV29-1|TRBJ2-7
CSVEAWTSQNVYEQYF
>16|TRBV7-9|TRBJ2-3
CASSWRDGDSTDTQYF
>15|TRBV6-2/TRBV6-3|TRBJ2-1
CASSYKAGVMVEQFF
>14|TRBV6-2/TRBV6-3|TRBJ2-2
CASTLDRRAGELFF
>15|TRBV29-1|TRBJ2-1
CSASGGEGPLNEQFF
>17|TRBV7-3|TRBJ2-3
CASSRMGGTQFTDTQYF
>17|TRBV27|TRBJ1-2
CASSQGAGTAVYYGYTF
>22|TRBV20-1|TRBJ2-5
CSARLIGTSGGAAPSYQETQYF
>12|TRBV3-1|TRBJ2-2
CASSQISGELFF
>16|TRBV7-9|TRBJ2-3
CASSLGEAGSTDTQYF
>13|TRBV6-5|TRBJ1-2
CASSYTRVYGYTF
>13|TRBV7-3|TRBJ2-3
CASSLRRVDTQYF
>13|TRBV20-1|TRBJ2-2
CSAPSRGTGELFF
>14|TRBV20-1|TRBJ2-1
CSAKLAGGRDEQFF
>17|TRBV5-1|TRBJ2-7
CASSLVGPGLAADEQYF
>14|TRBV3-1|TRBJ2-1
CASSQGTLYNEQFF
>14|TRBV6-1|TRBJ1-5
CASSQGGANQPQHF
>14|TRBV5-1|TRBJ2-5
CASSLDRLRETQYF
>15|TRBV5-1|TRBJ2-2
CASSMTGLNTGELFF
>15|TRBV6-2/TRBV6-3|TRBJ2-1
CASSAGTGGNNEQFF
>14|TRBV7-2|TRBJ1-4
CASSLLGQNEKLFF
>12|TRBV28|TRBJ2-7
CASSLGAYEQYF
>16|TRBV20-1|TRBJ1-3
CSARADRALSGNTIYF
>15|TRBV7-9|TRBJ1-5
CASSPGGPNNQPQHF
>15|TRBV19|TRBJ2-3
CASSILAGGTDTQYF
>14|TRBV20-1|TRBJ1-6
CSASTGGMGSPLHF
>13|TRBV4-3|TRBJ2-3
CASSQDSTDTQYF
>14|TRBV15|TRBJ1-4
CATQSTGINEKLFF
>16|TRBV28|TRBJ2-7
CASRPGGSRFSYEQYF
>13|TRBV20-1|TRBJ2-7
CSARSSGGYEQYF
>17|TRBV11-2|TRBJ2-3
CASSLGSGGSLTDTQYF
>13|TRBV19|TRBJ1-2
CASKKGPYYGYTF
>14|TRBV6-1|TRBJ2-7
CASSPPDRRYEQYF